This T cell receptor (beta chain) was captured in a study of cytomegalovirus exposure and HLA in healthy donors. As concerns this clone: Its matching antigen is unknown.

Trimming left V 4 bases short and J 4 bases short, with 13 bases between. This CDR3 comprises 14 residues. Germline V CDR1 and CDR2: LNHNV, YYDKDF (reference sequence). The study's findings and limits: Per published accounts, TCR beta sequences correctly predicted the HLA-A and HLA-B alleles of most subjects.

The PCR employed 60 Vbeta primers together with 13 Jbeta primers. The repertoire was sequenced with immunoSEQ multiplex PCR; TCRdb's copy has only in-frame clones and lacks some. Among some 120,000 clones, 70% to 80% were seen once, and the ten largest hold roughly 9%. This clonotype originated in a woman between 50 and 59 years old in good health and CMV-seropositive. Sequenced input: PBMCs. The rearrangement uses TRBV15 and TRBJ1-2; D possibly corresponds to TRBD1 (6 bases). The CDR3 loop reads CATSIYRAVYGYTF. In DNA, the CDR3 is TGTGCCACCAGCATATACAGGGCCGTCTATGGCTACACCTTC.